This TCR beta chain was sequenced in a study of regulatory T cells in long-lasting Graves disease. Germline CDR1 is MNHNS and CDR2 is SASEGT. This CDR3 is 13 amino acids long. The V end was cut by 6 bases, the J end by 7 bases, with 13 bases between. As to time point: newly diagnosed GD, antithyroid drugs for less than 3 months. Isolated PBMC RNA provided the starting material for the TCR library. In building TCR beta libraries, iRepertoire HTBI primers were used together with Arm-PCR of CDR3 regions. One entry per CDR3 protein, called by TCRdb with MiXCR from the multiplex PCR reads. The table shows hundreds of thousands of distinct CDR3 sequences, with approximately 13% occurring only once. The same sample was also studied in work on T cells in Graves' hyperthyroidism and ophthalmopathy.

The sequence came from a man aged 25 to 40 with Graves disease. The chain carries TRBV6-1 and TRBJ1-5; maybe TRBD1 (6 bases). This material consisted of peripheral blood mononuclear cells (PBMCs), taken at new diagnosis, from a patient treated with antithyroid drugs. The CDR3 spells CASSGRGGQPQHF. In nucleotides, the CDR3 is TGTGCCAGCAGCGGCAGGGGCGGGCAGCCCCAGCATTTT.